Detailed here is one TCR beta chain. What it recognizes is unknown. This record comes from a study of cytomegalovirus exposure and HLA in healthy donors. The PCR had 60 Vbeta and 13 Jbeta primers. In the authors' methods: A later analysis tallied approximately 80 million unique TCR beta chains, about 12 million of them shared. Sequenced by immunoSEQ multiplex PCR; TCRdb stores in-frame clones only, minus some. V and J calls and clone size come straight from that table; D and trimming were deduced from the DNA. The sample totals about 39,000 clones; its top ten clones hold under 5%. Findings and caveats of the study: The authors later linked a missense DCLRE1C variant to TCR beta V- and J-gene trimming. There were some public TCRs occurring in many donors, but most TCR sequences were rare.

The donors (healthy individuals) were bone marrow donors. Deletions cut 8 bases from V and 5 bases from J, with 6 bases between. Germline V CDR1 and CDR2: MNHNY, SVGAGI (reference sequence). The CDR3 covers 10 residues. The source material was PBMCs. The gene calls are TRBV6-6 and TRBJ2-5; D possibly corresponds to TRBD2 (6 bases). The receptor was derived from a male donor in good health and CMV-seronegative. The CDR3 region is CASGGETQYF. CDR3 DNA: TGTGCCAGCGGGGGGGAGACCCAGTACTTC.